These T cell receptor beta chains were read from a single sample in a study of CD8+CD57+ T cells in acquired aplastic anemia. TCRdb re-called the reads with MiXCR, one entry per CDR3 protein. The table records hundreds of thousands of distinct CDR3 sequences, around three fifths of them present only once. The sequenced sample consisted of sorted CD4+, CD8+, or CD8+CD57+ T cells (not recorded which) from PBMCs. The receptors shown here come from a human donor with severe aplastic anemia or a healthy control (not recorded which). Both conserved end residues are part of each CDR3. D genes are given only for firm matches. Clone size, where shown, is once, few, many, or a class for clones that have expanded.

clone size: .
J gene: TRBJ2-7
D gene: .
V gene: TRBV20-1
CDR3 protein: CSARAPTGPFYEQYF
CDR3 DNA: TGCAGTGCTAGAGCTCCAACGGGCCCATTCTACGAGCAGTACTTC

clone size: .
J gene: TRBJ2-7
D gene: TRBD2
V gene: TRBV7-6
CDR3 protein: CASSVERTSGGGEQYF
CDR3 DNA: TGTGCCAGCAGCGTAGAGAGGACTAGCGGGGGGGGAGAGCAGTACTTC

clone size: many
J gene: TRBJ1-1
D gene: .
V gene: TRBV19
CDR3 protein: CASREFGLLNTEAFF
CDR3 DNA: TGTGCCAGTAGGGAGTTCGGACTGCTGAACACTGAAGCTTTCTTT

clone size: .
J gene: TRBJ2-3
D gene: TRBD2
V gene: TRBV20-1
CDR3 protein: CSAVTSAYGVTQYF
CDR3 DNA: TGCAGTGCTGTTACTAGCGCCTACGGGGTTACGCAGTATTTT

clone size: many
J gene: TRBJ2-5
D gene: TRBD2
V gene: TRBV7-3
CDR3 protein: CASSLGIAGGETQYF
CDR3 DNA: TGTGCCAGCAGCTTAGGGATAGCGGGGGGGGAGACCCAGTACTTC

clone size: few
J gene: TRBJ2-3
D gene: .
V gene: TRBV12-3/TRBV12-4
CDR3 protein: CASNSKRVGADTQYF
CDR3 DNA: TGTGCCAGCAATAGCAAAAGGGTTGGGGCAGATACGCAGTATTTT

clone size: .
J gene: TRBJ1-1
D gene: .
V gene: TRBV19
CDR3 protein: CASSISMEGQKAFF
CDR3 DNA: TGTGCCAGTAGTATAAGCATGGAGGGACAAAAAGCTTTCTTT

clone size: many
J gene: TRBJ1-6
D gene: .
V gene: TRBV20-1
CDR3 protein: CSARVAVGGLHF
CDR3 DNA: TGCAGTGCTAGAGTGGCAGTTGGAGGCCTCCACTTT

clone size: few
J gene: TRBJ2-7
D gene: TRBD1
V gene: TRBV19
CDR3 protein: CASSTGTGAYEQYF
CDR3 DNA: TGTGCCAGTAGCACCGGGACAGGAGCCTACGAGCAGTACTTC

clone size: .
J gene: TRBJ1-6
D gene: .
V gene: TRBV19
CDR3 protein: CASSIAGASSFLHF
CDR3 DNA: TGTGCCAGTAGTATAGCAGGGGCAAGTTCCTTCCTCCACTTT

clone size: .
J gene: TRBJ2-7
D gene: TRBD1
V gene: TRBV9
CDR3 protein: CASSGGQGNEQYF
CDR3 DNA: TGTGCCAGCAGCGGGGGACAGGGGAACGAGCAGTACTTC

clone size: .
J gene: TRBJ2-7
D gene: .
V gene: TRBV15
CDR3 protein: CATSRVSTTYEQYF
CDR3 DNA: TGTGCCACCAGCAGAGTATCGACCACCTACGAGCAGTACTTC

clone size: few
J gene: TRBJ1-6
D gene: .
V gene: TRBV6-6
CDR3 protein: CASSSAGGARNSPLHF
CDR3 DNA: TGTGCCAGCAGTTCCGCCGGGGGGGCAAGGAATTCACCCCTCCACTTT

clone size: many
J gene: TRBJ1-4
D gene: .
V gene: TRBV24-1
CDR3 protein: CATSRAANEKLFF
CDR3 DNA: TGTGCCACCTCCAGGGCAGCTAATGAAAAACTGTTTTTT

clone size: .
J gene: TRBJ2-7
D gene: .
V gene: TRBV24-1
CDR3 protein: CAIGTHYEQYF
CDR3 DNA: TGTGCCATCGGGACTCACTACGAGCAGTACTTC

clone size: .
J gene: TRBJ2-1
D gene: TRBD2
V gene: TRBV10-3
CDR3 protein: CAISELSGRDNEQFF
CDR3 DNA: TGTGCCATCAGTGAGTTGAGCGGGAGGGATAATGAGCAGTTCTTC

clone size: .
J gene: TRBJ1-1
D gene: TRBD1
V gene: TRBV7-9
CDR3 protein: CASSLTGQGAEAFF
CDR3 DNA: TGTGCCAGCAGCTTGACGGGACAGGGGGCTGAAGCTTTCTTT

clone size: .
J gene: TRBJ2-3
D gene: .
V gene: TRBV10-1
CDR3 protein: CASSRVTDTQYF
CDR3 DNA: TGCGCCAGCAGTAGAGTAACAGATACGCAGTATTTT

clone size: once
J gene: TRBJ1-2
D gene: .
V gene: TRBV12-3/TRBV12-4
CDR3 protein: CASSPSPASNCGYTF
CDR3 DNA: TGTGCCAGCAGCCCTTCTCCAGCCTCTAACTGTGGCTACACCTTC

clone size: many
J gene: TRBJ1-2
D gene: TRBD1
V gene: TRBV27
CDR3 protein: CASSGRDRGYGYTF
CDR3 DNA: TGTGCCAGCAGTGGCCGGGACAGGGGCTATGGCTACACCTTC

clone size: .
J gene: TRBJ2-7
D gene: TRBD2
V gene: TRBV7-9
CDR3 protein: CASSRLAGEVYEQYF
CDR3 DNA: TGTGCCAGCTCGAGACTAGCGGGAGAGGTCTACGAGCAGTACTTC

clone size: many
J gene: TRBJ1-6
D gene: .
V gene: TRBV11-2
CDR3 protein: CASSLAMGNVSPLHF
CDR3 DNA: TGTGCCAGCAGCCTGGCGATGGGGAATGTTTCACCCCTCCACTTT

clone size: many
J gene: TRBJ1-5
D gene: .
V gene: TRBV4-2
CDR3 protein: CASSQDVRGSRQPQHF
CDR3 DNA: TGTGCCAGCAGCCAAGATGTCCGGGGTTCGCGTCAGCCCCAGCATTTT

clone size: .
J gene: TRBJ2-7
D gene: TRBD2
V gene: TRBV20-1
CDR3 protein: CSARGTSFWQYF
CDR3 DNA: TGCAGTGCTAGGGGGACTAGTTTTTGGCAGTACTTC

clone size: many
J gene: TRBJ2-5
D gene: .
V gene: TRBV20-1
CDR3 protein: CSARGTNEQETQYF
CDR3 DNA: TGCAGTGCTAGAGGGACTAACGAGCAAGAGACCCAGTACTTC